A selection of T cell receptor beta chains follows, all from one sample in a study of blood T cell repertoires in COVID-19. The repertoire was sequenced with immunoSEQ multiplex PCR; TCRdb's copy has only in-frame clones and lacks some. Seen here are about 160,000 clones, 75% to 85% observed once, and the top ten hold roughly 3.4%. The source material was PBMCs or T cells enriched from blood (not recorded which). Every receptor here comes from an older woman who had recovered from COVID-19. Each CDR3 is given with its conserved first and last residue. The order of the fields is clone size, D gene, J gene, V gene, CDR3 DNA, CDR3 protein. A D gene is named only where the DNA matches it firmly. Only some rows state a clone size, as once, few, many or a class for expanded clones.

NA NA TRBJ1-1 TRBV20-1 TGCAGTGCTAGAGTGGACAGTGAAGCTTTCTTT CSARVDSEAFF
once NA TRBJ1-5 TRBV7-9 TGTGCCAGCAGCGTCCGACGGGATCAGCCCCAGCATTTT CASSVRRDQPQHF
NA NA TRBJ1-2 TRBV2 TGTGCCAGCAGTGCTACACAGCTCTATGGCTACACCTTC CASSATQLYGYTF
NA NA TRBJ1-1 TRBV30 TGTGCCTGGAGGCCTTTACAGGGCAACGCTTTCTTT CAWRPLQGNAFF
NA NA TRBJ2-3 TRBV27 TGTGCCAGCAGTTCGTTGACGGAGGCCACAGATACGCAGTATTTT CASSSLTEATDTQYF
few TRBD1 TRBJ1-6 TRBV18 TGTGCCAGCTCACGACAGGGAAGTAGTAGTTCACCCCTCCACTTT CASSRQGSSSSPLHF
NA NA TRBJ1-2 TRBV7-9 TGTGCCAGCAGCCGGGGGGCAGGGTACGGCTACACCTTC CASSRGAGYGYTF
NA TRBD1 TRBJ2-7 TRBV10-1 TGCGCCAGCAGTGGGGGACAGGGCTACGAGCAGTACTTC CASSGGQGYEQYF
NA NA TRBJ1-3 TRBV4-1 TGCGCCAGCAGCCAAGATGCGGCGGCTGGAAACACCATATATTTT CASSQDAAAGNTIYF
NA NA TRBJ2-7 TRBV5-6 TGTGCCAGCAGCTTTGCAGGACAAGGGTCCTACGAGCAGTACTTC CASSFAGQGSYEQYF
NA NA TRBJ2-3 TRBV10-3 TGTGCCATCAGGGCCGGGACTCACACAGATACGCAGTATTTT CAIRAGTHTDTQYF
NA NA TRBJ1-2 TRBV13 TGTGCCAGCAGCCCATCTCACGGGGACTACAGCTATGGCTACACCTTC CASSPSHGDYSYGYTF
few NA TRBJ1-2 TRBV25-1 TGTGCCAGCACCAAAACAGGGTTGAATGGCTACACCTTC CASTKTGLNGYTF
few NA TRBJ2-5 TRBV11-2 TGTGCCAGCAGCTCAATCCAAGAGACCCAGTACTTC CASSSIQETQYF
NA NA TRBJ2-7 TRBV4-2 TGTGCCAGCAGCCGGTTCCGGGACACTTCCTACGAGCAGTACTTC CASSRFRDTSYEQYF
NA NA TRBJ1-1 TRBV5-4 TGTGCCAGCAGCCAGGACGCAGGGCAGACTACTGAAGCTTTCTTT CASSQDAGQTTEAFF
NA NA TRBJ2-1 TRBV6-2/TRBV6-3 TGTGCCAGCAGTTACCCAACAGGGTTCACATACAATGAGCAGTTCTTC CASSYPTGFTYNEQFF
NA TRBD1 TRBJ2-7 TRBV30 TGTGCCTGGAGTGTCACAGGGGTCCTCTCCTACGAGCAGTACTTC CAWSVTGVLSYEQYF
NA TRBD1 TRBJ1-5 TRBV7-9 TGTGCCAGCAGCTTGGACAGGGGGCCCAATCAGCCCCAGCATTTT CASSLDRGPNQPQHF
NA TRBD2 TRBJ2-3 TRBV27 TGTGCCAGCAGTCCAGGACTAGCGGGGGGAGATACGCAGTATTTT CASSPGLAGGDTQYF
NA NA TRBJ2-6 TRBV27 TGTGCCAGCAGTTTACGTGGGGCCAACGTCCTGACTTTC CASSLRGANVLTF
NA TRBD1 TRBJ1-6 TRBV30 TGTGCCTGGAGTGAAACAGGGGAGATGTCACCCCTCCACTTT CAWSETGEMSPLHF
NA NA TRBJ2-5 TRBV29-1 TGCAGCGCCCTGGCAGGGGTGGAGACCCAGTACTTC CSALAGVETQYF
NA NA TRBJ2-7 TRBV30 TGTGCCTGGAAACTAGGCACCCACTCCTACGAGCAGTACTTC CAWKLGTHSYEQYF
NA NA TRBJ1-2 TRBV18 TGTGCCAGCTCACCAGCGGCCCATGGCTACACCTTC CASSPAAHGYTF
NA NA TRBJ1-1 TRBV19 TGTGCCAGTAGTATCTCGGGGGTGGGCACTGAAGCTTTCTTT CASSISGVGTEAFF
once TRBD1 TRBJ1-2 TRBV2 TGTGCCAGCAACGAGTTACAGGGGGGCTACACCTTC CASNELQGGYTF
NA TRBD2 TRBJ2-5 TRBV5-1 TGCGCCAGCAGCTTACTAGCGGGGGGCCTTCAAGAGACCCAGTACTTC CASSLLAGGLQETQYF
once TRBD1 TRBJ1-5 TRBV15 TGTGCCACCAGCAGGGGGACAGGGGGTGATCAGCCCCAGCATTTT CATSRGTGGDQPQHF
NA TRBD2 TRBJ2-3 TRBV3-1/TRBV3-2 TGTGCCAGCAGCCAAGACGATGGCGGGGGTTACACAGATACGCAGTATTTT CASSQDDGGGYTDTQYF
NA TRBD2 TRBJ2-3 TRBV4-1 TGCGCCAGCAGCCAAGATTCCGCGGGGGGGTCTACAAATACGCAGTATTTT CASSQDSAGGSTNTQYF
NA TRBD1 TRBJ1-6 TRBV7-9 TGTGCCAGCAGCTTAGGACAGGGGATGTCACCCCTCCACTTT CASSLGQGMSPLHF
NA TRBD1 TRBJ1-6 TRBV9 TGTGCCAGCAGCGGCCGGACAGGAGAATTGAATTCACCCCTCCACTTT CASSGRTGELNSPLHF
many TRBD2 TRBJ2-2 TRBV20-1 TGCAGTGCTAGTCGCGGGGGGGCCGGCGGGGAGCTGTTTTTT CSASRGGAGGELFF
NA NA TRBJ2-5 TRBV5-5 TGTGCCAGCAGCTTCCAACCGGGGGGCGGAGAGACCCAGTACTTC CASSFQPGGGETQYF
NA TRBD2 TRBJ2-5 TRBV11-2 TGTGCCAGCAGCACCCGACTAGCGGGGGGCATCCAAGAGACCCAGTACTTC CASSTRLAGGIQETQYF
once TRBD1 TRBJ2-7 TRBV14 TGTGCCAGCAGCCCCGGGACAGGGGCCTACGAGCAGTACTTC CASSPGTGAYEQYF
many TRBD1 TRBJ2-7 TRBV5-1 TGCGCCAGCAGTGATACCGGGACAGGTGCCTACGAGCAGTACTTC CASSDTGTGAYEQYF
NA TRBD1 TRBJ1-6 TRBV5-6 TGTGCCAGCAGCTTGGAGACAGGGACCCCGGCTTCACCCCTCCACTTT CASSLETGTPASPLHF
once NA TRBJ2-7 TRBV19 TGTGCCAGTAGTAGTTCGAGACAGACAGCCTACGAGCAGTACTTC CASSSSRQTAYEQYF
NA TRBD1 TRBJ2-7 TRBV5-5 TGTGCCAGCAGCACCGGGACAGGGGACGAGCAGTACTTC CASSTGTGDEQYF
NA TRBD2 TRBJ2-7 TRBV4-2 TGTGCCAGCAGCCCCGCGGGGGGGCTCAACGAGCAGTACTTC CASSPAGGLNEQYF
few NA TRBJ2-2 TRBV5-1 TGCGCCAGCAGCTTGGCCGCTAGCGTGGCCGGGGAGCTGTTTTTT CASSLAASVAGELFF
NA TRBD1 TRBJ2-7 TRBV10-3 TGTGCCATCAGTGATATCGGTGACAGGGGCTCCGACGAGCAGTACTTC CAISDIGDRGSDEQYF
NA NA TRBJ2-5 TRBV6-5 TGTGCCAGCAGTTACAGCGAGGCGGCCCAAGAGACCCAGTACTTC CASSYSEAAQETQYF
NA NA TRBJ1-4 TRBV12-3/TRBV12-4 TGTGCCAGCAGTTTGCGGGAAAAACTGTTTTTT CASSLREKLFF
NA TRBD1 TRBJ1-5 TRBV2 TGTGCCAGCAGACAGACAGGGTCGGGCAATCAGCCCCAGCATTTT CASRQTGSGNQPQHF
NA NA TRBJ1-5 TRBV30 TGTGCCTGGAGTCTCGGTGGTGCCAATCAGCCCCAGCATTTT CAWSLGGANQPQHF
NA NA TRBJ1-2 TRBV25-1 TGTGCCAGCAGTGGTTTAGGGCGGGGCGCGCAGGGCTACACCTTC CASSGLGRGAQGYTF
NA TRBD2 TRBJ2-1 TRBV9 TGTGCCAGCAGCGTAGATCCAGCGGGGTGGTCAAATGAGCAGTTCTTC CASSVDPAGWSNEQFF
NA TRBD1 TRBJ2-2 TRBV6-5 TGTGCCAGCAGTTACGCAGGGGGCACCGGGGAGCTGTTTTTT CASSYAGGTGELFF
few NA TRBJ1-2 TRBV3-1/TRBV3-2 TGTGCCAGCAGCCAAGGACCAGGGAGGAGGAGGATGGATGGCTACACCTTC CASSQGPGRRRMDGYTF
NA NA TRBJ2-3 TRBV11-2 TGTGCCAGCAGCTTAGGGTTCGCTAGCAGCACAGATACGCAGTATTTT CASSLGFASSTDTQYF
NA NA TRBJ1-2 TRBV7-9 TGTGCCAGCAGCTCGCGGGACGGACCGTACTATGGCTACACCTTC CASSSRDGPYYGYTF
NA TRBD1 TRBJ1-5 TRBV7-6 TGTGCCAGCAGCTTAGCGACAGGGACAGGGGCCCAGCCCCAGCATTTT CASSLATGTGAQPQHF